The clone carrying this TCR beta chain was detected once. Antigen unknown. This record belongs to a study of cytotoxic CD8 clonotypes in ibrutinib-treated CLL. Findings and limits, study-wide: At baseline, clonality was higher than in age-matched healthy donors and correlated with CD8+ counts. Ibrutinib response saw clonality rise, and progression saw it return toward baseline. Sustained-remission patients were sampled at one set of times and progressing patients at different ones.

From germline, CDR1 is SNHLY and CDR2 FYNNEI. V was pared by 6 bases and J by 6 bases, with 15 bases between. The CDR3 runs to 14 residues. Produced via immunoSEQ multiplex PCR; TCRdb's table is partial and in-frame only. The data show fewer than 400,000 clones, about 64% seen once. The chain is built from TRBV2 and TRBJ2-1; no definite D call. The receptor comes from a human donor with chronic lymphocytic leukemia. The sequencing used PBMCs, collected after 36 months of ibrutinib treatment. In DNA form, the CDR3 reads TGTGCCAGCAGCAAATGGGGTAGCAGCAATGAGCAGTTCTTC. The encoded protein is CASSKWGSSNEQFF.